The subject of this entry is one TCR beta chain. Original data processing: Reference gene primer amplification yielded estimated nucleated cell counts. Repertoires were generated with immunoSEQ multiplex PCR, while TCRdb's copy carries only in-frame clones and drops some. The DNA gave D and trimming, while V, J and clone size come from that table. This table holds about 210,000 clones, 83% found once. The data were obtained in a study of blood T cell repertoires in COVID-19. Overall study context: Samples taken during acute and convalescent COVID-19 were collected in the United States, Italy and Spain. In each case, the material was cDNA or gDNA derived from T cells, B-cell-depleted T cells, or PBMCs.

This CDR3 comprises 14 residues. The source is a woman aged 40-49 years with active or convalescent COVID-19. Sequencing was done on a sample of peripheral blood. The chain employs TRBV21-1 and TRBJ1-2; TRBD1 is the table's D call and was not checked against the DNA. TRBV21-1 is given as a pseudogene. The CDR3 reads CASSKVGRGLSYTF. DNA of the CDR3: TGTGCCAGCAGCAAAGTAGGCAGGGGGCTGAGCTACACCTTC.